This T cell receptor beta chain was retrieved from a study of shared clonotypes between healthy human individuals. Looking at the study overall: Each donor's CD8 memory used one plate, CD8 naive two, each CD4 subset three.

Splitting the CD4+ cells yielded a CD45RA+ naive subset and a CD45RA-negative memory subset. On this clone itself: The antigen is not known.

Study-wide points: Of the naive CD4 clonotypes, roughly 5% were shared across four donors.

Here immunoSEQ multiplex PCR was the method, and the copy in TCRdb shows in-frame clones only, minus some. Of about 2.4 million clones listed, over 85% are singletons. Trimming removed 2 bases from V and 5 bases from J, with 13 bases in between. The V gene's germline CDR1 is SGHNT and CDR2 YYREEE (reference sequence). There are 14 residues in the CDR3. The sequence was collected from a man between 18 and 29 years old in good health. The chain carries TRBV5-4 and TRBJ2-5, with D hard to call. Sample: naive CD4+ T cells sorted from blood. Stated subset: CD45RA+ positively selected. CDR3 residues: CASSFDLVGETQYF. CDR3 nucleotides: TGTGCCAGCAGCTTTGACCTCGTGGGGGAGACCCAGTACTTC.